This T cell receptor beta chain emerged from a study of T cells in Graves' hyperthyroidism and ophthalmopathy. Study details: Peripheral blood draws took place at initial diagnosis, ahead of any treatment.

This clonotype was seen repeatedly, ten times or more. Its antigen is unknown. TCR beta CDR3 region amplification was performed from RNA transcripts. A first-round RT-PCR of the TCR CDR3 used the HTBI primer set. One entry per CDR3 protein results from TCRdb running MiXCR on the multiplex PCR reads. The sample lists over 250,000 distinct CDR3 sequences; roughly 13% were seen once. Whole-study results and caveats: Ophthalmopathy stood apart from stable hyperthyroidism in a 13 V-J model.

The CDR3 is made up of 15 amino acids. Germline assignment: CDR1 SEHNR and CDR2 FQNEAQ (reference sequence). J lost 9 bases, V lost 7 bases, and 11 bases had no gene match. Sequences were obtained from blood. The sequence came from a middle-aged woman with Graves' ophthalmopathy. This chain uses TRBV7-9 with TRBJ2-1; 11 bases align to TRBD2. The CDR3 reads CASITLAGGPGEQFF. The CDR3 nucleotides read TGTGCCAGCATCACTCTAGCGGGGGGCCCCGGTGAGCAGTTCTTC.